These 30 T cell receptor beta chains originate from one sample sequenced in a study of post-analysis software for immune sequencing data. Study-wide findings and caveats: The five TRBV segments detected at higher frequency in patients than in controls included TRBV5-6, TRBV5-1 and TRBV20-1.

The library was made from cDNA and included unique molecular identifiers. TCRdb reprocessed the PCR reads with MiXCR, giving one entry per CDR3 protein. The repertoire includes under 200,000 distinct CDR3 sequences, about 30% of them detected once, and less than 4% sits in the top ten. No antigens are known for them. Sequencing was carried out using blood. Every receptor here comes from a girl under 18 with multiple sclerosis.

This clonotype was seen ten or more times. V is TRBV28 and J is TRBJ2-3; no reliable D call. Deletions cut 2 bases from V and 5 bases from J, with 2 bases between. The CDR3 is 11 amino acids. CDR1 MDHEN and CDR2 SYDVKM come from the germline V gene. The CDR3 nucleotides read TGTGCCAGCAGTTTAGTAGATACGCAGTATTTT. As protein: CASSLVDTQYF.

This chain connects TRBV6-5 to TRBJ2-4, with 9 bases matching TRBD2. The DNA end lines up better with TRBJ2-7; the J call may be wrong. CDR3 length equals 15 residues. Germline-derived CDR1 and CDR2 are MNHEY and SVGAGI. CDR3 residues: CASRPPGTSKGEQYF. Here the CDR3 DNA reads TGTGCCAGCAGGCCACCCGGGACTAGCAAGGGCGAGCAGTACTTC.

The sample holds many counts of this clonotype. The rearrangement joins TRBV6-2 or TRBV6-3 to TRBJ2-7; D gene ambiguous. CDR1 and CDR2 from the germline V gene are MNHEY and SVGEGT. This CDR3 contains 13 residues. V shed 2 bases and J shed 4 bases, with 9 bases lying between them. The CDR3 region is CASSYKASYEQYF. CDR3 in DNA: TGTGCCAGCAGTTACAAGGCCTCTTACGAGCAGTACTTC.

The table lists this clonotype with a few counts. A read error is possible here, since a much larger clone lies one base away. The chain has TRBV10-1 and TRBJ2-7; TRBD2 matches 7 bases. This CDR3 spans 13 amino acids. Germline V lookup: CDR1 WNHNN, CDR2 SYGVQD (reference sequence). The CDR3: CASPLASSYKQYF. The CDR3 nucleotides are TGCGCCAGTCCACTAGCGTCCTCCTACAAGCAGTACTTC.

This clonotype was detected ten times or more. The chain is built from TRBV12-3 or TRBV12-4 and TRBJ2-7; TRBD2 matches 9 bases. Germline trimming cut 3 bases from V and 2 bases from J; bases unmatched to any gene: 2. This CDR3 is 14 amino acids long. The CDR3 bases are TGTGCCAGCAGTTTTTCTAGCGGGACCTACGAGCAGTACTTC. The encoded protein is CASSFSSGTYEQYF.

The DNA of the CDR3 is TGCAGTGCTAGAGAGTCACGGGTGGCGAGCAATCAGCCCCAGCATTTT. This encodes CSARESRVASNQPQHF. V and J are TRBV20-1 and TRBJ1-5; D is unclear. Germline V gives CDR1 DFQATT, CDR2 SNEGSKA (reference sequence). There are 16 residues in the CDR3. Trimming removed 0 bases from V and 1 base from J, with 13 bases in between.

In this sample, this clonotype turned up many times. The V gene is TRBV29-1, the J gene TRBJ2-7; possibly TRBD2 for D (6 bases). The germline V and J ends were trimmed by 7 bases and 2 bases, with 12 bases remaining between them. CDR1 SQVTM and CDR2 ANQGSEA come from the germline V gene. CDR3 length: 12 amino acids. This CDR3 reads CSAGRGTYEQYF. In DNA form, the CDR3 reads TGCAGCGCTGGGCGGGGTACCTACGAGCAGTACTTC.

V is TRBV7-3 and J is TRBJ2-6; the D call may be TRBD1 or TRBD2 (5 bases each). Germline V gives CDR1 SGHTA, CDR2 FQGTGA. The ends were cut back, 5 bases at V and 2 bases at J, with 16 bases in the middle. The CDR3 has 17 residues. The CDR3 DNA is TGTGCCAGCAGCACCACCGGGGCCCGCACTGGGGCCAACGTCCTGACTTTC. As protein: CASSTTGARTGANVLTF. The full variable domain, with the rest looked up from reference TRBV7-3 and TRBJ2-6, is GAGVSQTPSNKVTEKGKYVELRCDPISGHTALYWYRQSLGQGPEFLIYFQGTGAADDSGLPNDRFFAVRPEGSVSTLKIQRTERGDSAVYLCASSTTGARTGANVLTFGAGSRLTVL.

The chain employs TRBV4-1 and TRBJ2-1; 10 bases align to TRBD2. The CDR3 is 17 amino acids. The V and J ends lost 4 bases and 9 bases, in that order; junction bases with no gene match: 15. Germline assignment: CDR1 MGHRA and CDR2 YSYEKL. The CDR3 here is CASSRMELAGAGGEQFF. CDR3 DNA sequence: TGCGCCAGCAGCCGAATGGAGCTAGCGGGAGCTGGGGGTGAGCAGTTCTTC.

There are a few counts of this clonotype. The chain employs TRBV29-1 and TRBJ1-4; TRBD1 aligns across 9 bases. The V segment lost 7 bases and the J segment 6 bases; nucleotides outside the gene matches: 12. The CDR3 consists of 15 residues. The V gene's germline CDR1 is SQVTM and CDR2 ANQGSEA. CDR3 sequence (DNA): TGCAGCGCACGTCTTAATCGGGACAGGGATGAAAAACTGTTTTTT. Translated: CSARLNRDRDEKLFF.

This clonotype has a count of ten or more. This chain connects TRBV6-5 to TRBJ2-4; D remains unclear. Germline loops: CDR1 MNHEY, CDR2 SVGAGI. V dropped 6 bases and J dropped 8 bases, with 14 bases sitting between them. The CDR3 is 13 amino acids. CDR3 sequence reads: CASSPRTWDIQYF. The CDR3 bases are TGTGCCAGCAGCCCCCGGACCTGGGACATTCAGTACTTC.

The chain recombines TRBV21-1 with TRBJ2-7. TRBV21-1 is classified as a pseudogene. The CDR3 covers 13 residues. The CDR3: CASSKGQTYEQYF. The CDR3 coding sequence is TGTGCCAGCAGCAAAGGTCAAACCTACGAGCAGTACTTC.

This clonotype was counted a few times. The V gene is TRBV20-1, the J gene TRBJ2-4; 7 bases are a match to TRBD2. CDR3 length: 16 amino acids. Trimming cost V 0 bases and J 4 bases; bases outside gene matches: 9. Germline CDR1 is DFQATT and CDR2 is SNEGSKA (reference sequence). The CDR3 is CSARDVGRGAKNIQYF. The CDR3 DNA is TGCAGTGCTAGAGACGTTGGGAGGGGAGCTAAAAACATTCAGTACTTC.

This clonotype was observed a few times. The chain combines TRBV27 with TRBJ1-1; D not resolved. Germline V gives CDR1 MNHEY, CDR2 SMNVEV (reference sequence). CDR3 length: 11 residues. Trimming left V 7 bases short and J 6 bases short, with 9 bases between. The CDR3 is CASTSRAEAFF. Written as DNA, the CDR3 is TGTGCCAGCACCTCACGGGCTGAAGCTTTCTTT.

This CDR3 is CASSLFSRGQDETSYEQYF. CDR3 DNA sequence: TGTGCCAGCAGTTTATTTTCCCGGGGACAGGACGAAACCTCCTACGAGCAGTACTTC. This sequence joins TRBV27 and TRBJ2-7, with TRBD1 matching over 8 bases. Per the germline V gene, CDR1 is MNHEY and CDR2 is SMNVEV (reference sequence). J gave up 0 bases and V 1 base, and 14 bases lay outside the gene matches. The CDR3 is 19 residues long.

This clonotype turned up a few times. The chain recombines TRBV11-2 with TRBJ2-1; D ambiguous. Trimming shortened V by 6 bases and J by 1 base, and 7 bases separated the two germline ends. The CDR3 sequence is 13 residues long. The V gene's germline CDR1 is SGHAT and CDR2 FQNNGV. CDR3 residues: CASRRVSYNEQFF. The CDR3 DNA follows: TGTGCCAGCAGACGGGTTTCCTACAATGAGCAGTTCTTC.

In the case of this clonotype: Since a much larger clone is just one base distant, this may be a read error. V gene TRBV29-1 combines with J gene TRBJ2-7; D gene ambiguous. Trimming removed 4 bases from V and 7 bases from J, with 17 bases in between. Germline loops: CDR1 SQVTM, CDR2 ANQGSEA. The CDR3 covers 13 residues. The CDR3, as DNA: TGCAGCGTTGGAGGTTTATGGGTCAATGAGCAGTACTTC. Translation: CSVGGLWVNEQYF.

About this clonotype itself: This clone may be a read error of a much larger clone one base away. The genes are TRBV6-5 and TRBJ2-7; 7 positions match TRBD1. TRBJ2-5 explains the end of the DNA better; the J call may be wrong. Germline V CDR1 and CDR2: MNHEY, SVGAGI. This CDR3 has 16 residues. CDR3 region: CASSYAMRGGRSTQYF. CDR3 sequence (DNA): TGTGCCAGCAGTTACGCAATGAGAGGGGGCAGGTCGACCCAGTACTTC.

With regard to this clonotype: A much more abundant neighbour one base away suggests this may be a read error. The rearrangement uses TRBV20-1 and TRBJ2-1; D uncertain. Trimming removed 3 bases at V and 3 bases at J, with 9 bases between. There are 13 residues in the CDR3. Germline CDR1 DFQATT, CDR2 SNEGSKA (reference sequence). The CDR3 sequence is CSASSVDYNEQFF. CDR3 bases: TGCAGTGCTAGCTCCGTCGACTACAATGAGCAGTTCTTC.

This clonotype was detected a few times. The gene calls are TRBV7-3 and TRBJ1-1, with TRBD1 matching over 11 bases. From germline, CDR1 is SGHTA and CDR2 FQGTGA. With 2 bases clipped from V and 4 bases from J, the junction kept 12 bases outside the gene matches. This CDR3 contains 18 residues. Written as DNA, the CDR3 is TGTGCCAGCAGCTTAGTGGGGACCTCGGGACAGGGGGGCACTGAAGCTTTCTTT. Translating it yields CASSLVGTSGQGGTEAFF.

This clonotype was detected ten times or more. V and J are TRBV12-3 or TRBV12-4 and TRBJ2-7; D is uncertain. This CDR3 has 13 residues. V was trimmed by 6 bases and J by 6 bases, leaving 15 bases between them. This CDR3 is CASSPPSRREQYF. CDR3 bases: TGTGCCAGCAGCCCCCCGAGCAGGCGCGAGCAGTACTTC.

This clonotype was found many times. The rearrangement joins TRBV4-2 to TRBJ2-7; TRBD2 agrees at 12 bases. The J segment lost 3 bases and the V segment lost 2 bases, leaving 2 bases of the junction unmatched. CDR3 length: 15 residues. Germline CDR1 reads LGHNA; CDR2 reads YNFKEQ. CDR3 in amino acids: CASSQQTSGGYEQYF. In DNA, the CDR3 is TGTGCCAGCAGCCAACAGACTAGCGGGGGCTACGAGCAGTACTTC.

This clonotype has ten or more counts. The CDR3 DNA reads TGTGCGACCAAAGACCGGATGAACACTGAAGCTTTCTTT. It specifies CATKDRMNTEAFF. V gene TRBV12-3 or TRBV12-4 combines with J gene TRBJ1-1, with D hard to call. This CDR3 has 13 residues.

The V and J genes are TRBV28 and TRBJ2-5; 8 nucleotides agree with TRBD1. V shed 7 bases, J shed 1 base, and the junction held 5 bases outside the gene matches. CDR3 size: 14 residues. The germline gives CDR1 MDHEN, CDR2 SYDVKM. CDR3 DNA: TGTGCCAGCATAGGACAGGGTGGCCAAGAGACCCAGTACTTC. Its translation is CASIGQGGQETQYF.

This clonotype was picked up one time. A much larger clone sits a single nucleotide away, making a read error possible. This rearrangement joins TRBV6-1 to TRBJ2-3; D is perhaps TRBD1 (6 bases). Germline lookup yields CDR1 MNHNS and CDR2 SASEGT. The CDR3 has 15 amino acids. Trimming left V 6 bases short and J 4 bases short, with 17 bases between. Here the CDR3 reads CASRGRTQGSDTQYF. CDR3 DNA: TGTGCCAGCAGAGGACGTACGCAGGGGTCAGATACGCAGTATTTT.

In this sample, this clonotype turned up many times. This chain links TRBV6-5 with TRBJ2-7; TRBD2 aligns across 10 bases. J was trimmed by 7 bases and V by 2 bases; bases with no gene match: 11. Germline V lookup: CDR1 MNHEY, CDR2 SVGAGI. This CDR3 spans 16 amino acids. DNA for the CDR3: TGTGCCAGCAGTTACGACGGACTAGCGGACCTACGGGAGCAGTACTTC. It codes for CASSYDGLADLREQYF.

This clonotype has ten or more counts. V is TRBV5-1 and J is TRBJ2-3; D is unclear. This CDR3 has 13 amino acids. The V end lost 0 bases, the J end lost 4 bases, and 6 bases lay between the germline ends. CDR1 is SGHRS, CDR2 YFSETQ, per germline. The CDR3 is CASSLVGSDTQYF. As DNA, the CDR3 is TGCGCCAGCAGCTTGGTAGGGTCAGATACGCAGTATTTT.

This clonotype was picked up many times. The rearrangement uses TRBV5-1 and TRBJ2-7; 9 bases align to TRBD2. The CDR3 covers 15 residues. V lost 1 base and J lost 2; bases outside the gene matches: 4. Germline CDR1 and CDR2: SGHRS and YFSETQ. CDR3 sequence: CASSLLAGATYEQYF. For the CDR3, the DNA is TGCGCCAGCAGCTTGTTAGCGGGGGCTACCTACGAGCAGTACTTC.

This chain joins TRBV5-1 and TRBJ2-5, with D possibly TRBD2 on 5 matching bases. Per the germline V gene, CDR1 is SGHRS and CDR2 is YFSETQ. V lost 0 bases to trimming and J lost 4 bases, with 10 bases between them. The CDR3 is 14 residues long. The CDR3 DNA reads as TGCGCCAGCAGCTTGGTGGTGGGAGTAGAGACCCAGTACTTC. Protein: CASSLVVGVETQYF.

This clonotype showed up many times. The rearrangement links TRBV7-2 to TRBJ2-5; 9 bases agree with TRBD2. CDR1 and CDR2 (germline): SGHTA, FQGNSA. V lost 7 bases, J lost 4 bases, and 13 bases stayed unmatched. CDR3 length equals 16 residues. The CDR3 DNA sequence: TGTGCCAGCACCCCCTCCAGGCGGGGGGGCCTAGAGACCCAGTACTTC. It encodes CASTPSRRGGLETQYF.